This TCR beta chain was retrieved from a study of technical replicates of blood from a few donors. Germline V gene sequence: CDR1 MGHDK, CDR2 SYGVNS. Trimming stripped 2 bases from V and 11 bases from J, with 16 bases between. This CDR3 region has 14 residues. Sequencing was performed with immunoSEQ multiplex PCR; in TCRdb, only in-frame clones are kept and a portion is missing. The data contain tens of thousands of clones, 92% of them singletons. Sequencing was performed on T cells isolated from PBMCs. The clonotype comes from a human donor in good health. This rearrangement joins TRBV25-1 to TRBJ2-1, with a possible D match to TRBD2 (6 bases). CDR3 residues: CASSEPSGTPKQFF. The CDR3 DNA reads TGTGCCAGCAGTGAACCTTCCGGGACTCCGAAGCAGTTCTTC.